These 23 T cell receptor beta chains originate from one sample sequenced in a study of identifying expanded T cells in peripheral blood (dated by TCRdb to about 2019). The library was prepared using the immunoSEQ multiplex PCR assay. What TCRdb holds here is the immuneACCESS table cut down to in-frame rearrangements. Part of the clones is not present; checked against another copy, under half of the missing clones reflect an unresolved V gene, and the others are unexplained. The sample table records around 120,000 clones; 70% to 90% of these occur just once. The ten largest clonotypes hold 7.5% to 8.5% of the sample. The source material was blood. The receptors stem from a person aged 18 to 70 in good health.

Here the CDR3 DNA reads TGTGCCAGCAGTTCCCAGCGAGATACGCAGTATTTT. Translation gives CASSSQRDTQYF. The chain combines TRBV28 with TRBJ2-3, with D hard to call. This CDR3 has 12 residues. V was pared by 4 bases and J by 5 bases, with 7 bases between. Germline-derived CDR1 and CDR2 are MDHEN and SYDVKM.

The J gene is TRBJ2-5, the V gene TRBV7-3; TRBD1 agrees at 10 bases. The germline gives CDR1 SGHTA, CDR2 FQGTGA. The V segment lost 5 bases and the J segment 5 bases; nucleotides outside the gene matches: 8. This CDR3 is 15 amino acids long. The CDR3 DNA reads TGTGCCAGCAGCAACCCGGGACAGGGGACGGAGACCCAGTACTTC. This translates into CASSNPGQGTETQYF.

The chain links TRBV7-2 to TRBJ2-7; 7 positions match TRBD2. Trimming took 3 bases from V and 7 from J; bases not matched to a gene: 12. The CDR3 runs 15 residues. The germline V gene has CDR1 SGHTA and CDR2 FQGNSA. CDR3 in DNA: TGTGCCAGCAGCTTTCAGCGGGGATCGGGTGGAGAGCAGTACTTC. This translates into CASSFQRGSGGEQYF.

This chain links TRBV9 with TRBJ2-7, with D possibly being TRBD1 (6 bases). The CDR3 extends over 15 amino acids. In germline, CDR1 is SGDLS, CDR2 YYNGEE. V shed 1 base and J shed 2 bases, with 13 bases lying between them. CDR3 residues: CASSVRSDRAYEQYF. Here the CDR3 DNA reads TGTGCCAGCAGCGTACGATCGGACAGAGCCTACGAGCAGTACTTC.

The chain couples TRBV9 to TRBJ2-7; 9 nucleotides line up with TRBD2. From germline, CDR1 is SGDLS and CDR2 YYNGEE. This CDR3 spans 14 amino acids. Germline trimming cut 0 bases from V and 5 bases from J; bases unmatched to any gene: 3. The CDR3 DNA sequence: TGTGCCAGCAGCGTAGGAGCGGGGGGCGACGAGCAGTACTTC. Its translation is CASSVGAGGDEQYF.

The V call is TRBV20-1, the J call TRBJ2-1, with D unresolved. This CDR3 comprises 11 residues. Germline V gives CDR1 DFQATT, CDR2 SNEGSKA (reference sequence). V lost 3 bases to trimming and J lost 3 bases, with 3 bases between them. Here the CDR3 DNA reads TGCAGTGCTAGTAACTACAATGAGCAGTTCTTC. As protein: CSASNYNEQFF.

The rearrangement uses TRBV28 and TRBJ1-2; 7 bases map to TRBD1. Germline V lookup: CDR1 MDHEN, CDR2 SYDVKM. Trimming cost V 2 bases and J 6 bases; bases outside gene matches: 9. This CDR3 is 15 amino acids long. DNA of the CDR3: TGTGCCAGCAGTTTAGGGAAGGGGGCGGTACATGGCTACACCTTC. The encoded protein is CASSLGKGAVHGYTF.

The chain uses TRBV28 and TRBJ1-5; no clear D. Germline lookup yields CDR1 MDHEN and CDR2 SYDVKM. The V end lost 2 bases, the J end lost 0 bases, and 11 bases lay between the germline ends. This CDR3 region has 16 residues. For the CDR3, the DNA is TGTGCCAGCAGTTTAGGTGGCGACCCTAGCAATCAGCCCCAGCATTTT. Translated: CASSLGGDPSNQPQHF.

The rearrangement links TRBV28 to TRBJ1-5; the D is unclear. V lost 1 base, J lost 1 base, and 5 bases lay in between. Per germline, CDR1 MDHEN and CDR2 SYDVKM. The CDR3 covers 14 residues. CDR3 coding DNA: TGTGCCAGCAGTTTATTGAGAAGCAATCAGCCCCAGCATTTT. Translated, it gives CASSLLRSNQPQHF.

This chain links TRBV19 with TRBJ1-5; D may be TRBD1 (6 bases). The germline V and J ends were trimmed by 7 bases and 0 bases, with 13 bases remaining between them. The CDR3 has 15 residues. Germline-derived CDR1 and CDR2 are LNHDA and SQIVND (reference sequence). DNA for the CDR3: TGTGCCAGTACCACAGGGCTATATAGCAATCAGCCCCAGCATTTT. Its protein product is CASTTGLYSNQPQHF.

The DNA for the CDR3 is TGTGCCAGCAGCCGAGCCGGGACCTCCAATGAGCAGTTCTTC. As protein: CASSRAGTSNEQFF. The rearrangement links TRBV7-9 to TRBJ2-1; D may correspond to TRBD1 or TRBD2 (5 bases each). The CDR3 runs to 14 residues. V was cut by 5 bases and J by 6 bases, with 14 bases left in between. Germline lookup yields CDR1 SEHNR and CDR2 FQNEAQ (reference sequence). The full variable domain, with the rest looked up from reference TRBV7-9 and TRBJ2-1, is DTGVSQNPRHKITKRGQNVTFRCDPISEHNRLYWYRQTLGQGPEFLTYFQNEAQLEKSRLLSDRFSAERPKGSFSTLEIQRTEQGDSAMYLCASSRAGTSNEQFFGPGTRLTVL.

V and J are TRBV2 and TRBJ2-2, with TRBD1 as a possible D gene (6 bases). Germline V lookup: CDR1 SNHLY, CDR2 FYNNEI. V was pared by 8 bases and J by 5 bases, with 12 bases between. CDR3 size: 13 residues. CDR3 nucleotides: TGTGCCAGCGCAGGGGTTCGTACCGGGGAGCTGTTTTTT. It is translated as CASAGVRTGELFF.

The chain joins TRBV2 to TRBJ2-7; D not certain. The CDR3 loop spans 12 amino acids. V lost 10 bases and J lost 3, with 13 bases in between. Germline V gene sequence: CDR1 SNHLY, CDR2 FYNNEI. CDR3 in amino acids: CATTMLGYEQYF. CDR3 in DNA: TGTGCCACCACGATGTTGGGCTACGAGCAGTACTTC.

The CDR3 sequence is CASTSGPAGDPNEQFF. The CDR3 nucleotides are TGTGCCAGCACATCGGGTCCGGCGGGGGATCCCAATGAGCAGTTCTTC. The chain uses TRBV11-2 and TRBJ2-1; TRBD2 aligns across 7 bases. J lost 6 bases, V lost 7 bases, and 15 bases had no gene match. The CDR3 is made up of 16 amino acids. Germline values: CDR1 SGHAT, CDR2 FQNNGV. The entire variable domain, with the rest obtained from reference TRBV11-2 and TRBJ2-1, is as follows: EAGVAQSPRYKIIEKRQSVAFWCNPISGHATLYWYQQILGQGPKLLIQFQNNGVVDDSQLPKDRFSAERLKGVDSTLKIQPAKLEDSAVYLCASTSGPAGDPNEQFFGPGTRLTVL.

This chain connects TRBV19 to TRBJ1-1; maybe TRBD1 (6 bases). Trimming stripped 2 bases from V and 4 bases from J, with 11 bases between. Germline V lookup: CDR1 LNHDA, CDR2 SQIVND (reference sequence). The CDR3 sequence is 14 residues long. The chain's CDR3 is CASSISGGGTEAFF. The CDR3 nucleotides read TGTGCCAGTAGTATATCAGGAGGGGGCACTGAAGCTTTCTTT.

The chain employs TRBV21-1 and TRBJ2-1; the DNA was not compared with TRBD2, the D call given in the table. TRBV21-1 is reported as a pseudogene. CDR3 length: 15 amino acids. The CDR3 DNA follows: TGTGCCAGCAGCAACATAAGCGGGAGAGCAGATGAGCAGTTCTTC. This codes for CASSNISGRADEQFF.

The chain links TRBV21-1 to TRBJ1-5. TRBV21-1 is a listed pseudogene. There are 10 residues in the CDR3. For the CDR3, the DNA is TGTGCCAGCAGCTATCGGCCCCAGCATTTT. Its translation is CASSYRPQHF.

This chain links TRBV15 with TRBJ2-1; 8 bases match TRBD2. The CDR3 is 15 residues long. The V gene end was trimmed by 2 bases and the J gene end by 3 bases; junction bases not matched to a gene: 3. Germline lookup yields CDR1 LNHNV and CDR2 YYDKDF (reference sequence). Here the CDR3 DNA reads TGTGCCACCAGCAGAACCGGGACTAGCTACAATGAGCAGTTCTTC. Protein sequence: CATSRTGTSYNEQFF.

This clone was picked up a small number of times. This chain uses TRBV27 with TRBJ1-2; 11 nucleotides align to TRBD1. From germline, CDR1 is MNHEY and CDR2 SMNVEV (reference sequence). V lost 5 bases to trimming and J lost 7 bases; unmatched junction nucleotides: 0. This CDR3 is 12 amino acids long. CDR3 bases: TGTGCCAGCAGTGGGACAGGGGGTGGCTACACCTTC. This sequence encodes CASSGTGGGYTF.

CDR3 coding DNA: TGTGCCGGCGGTTTTTTCGGCTACAATGAGCAGTTCTTC. This sequence encodes CAGGFFGYNEQFF. This chain connects TRBV6-1 to TRBJ2-1; D is undetermined. Germline V gene data show CDR1 as MNHNS and CDR2 as SASEGT. The CDR3 is made up of 13 amino acids. V lost 11 bases, J lost 3 bases, and 14 bases lay in between.

The rearrangement joins TRBV18 to TRBJ2-7, with 9 positions matching TRBD1. Germline lookup yields CDR1 KGHSH and CDR2 LQKENI. After removal of 3 bases from V and 3 bases from J, the junction contained 6 bases not matched to a gene. This CDR3 region has 15 residues. CDR3 region: CASSPRTGDLYEQYF. In DNA form, the CDR3 reads TGTGCCAGCTCACCCCGGACAGGGGACCTCTACGAGCAGTACTTC.

The rearrangement uses TRBV5-4 and TRBJ1-1, with D possibly matching TRBD1 (6 bases). V was shortened by 0 bases and J by 1 base, with 10 bases between the two germline ends. The CDR3 runs 15 residues. Germline V gene sequence: CDR1 SGHNT, CDR2 YYREEE (reference sequence). The CDR3 loop reads CASSLERGRNTEAFF. CDR3 in DNA: TGTGCCAGCAGCTTGGAACGGGGGCGGAACACTGAAGCTTTCTTT.

This clone was seen once. This rearrangement joins TRBV4-2 to TRBJ1-3; D gene unclear. The CDR3 is 16 residues long. Trimming left V 4 bases short and J 1 base short, with 14 bases between. Germline CDR1 is LGHNA and CDR2 is YNFKEQ. The CDR3 nucleotides are TGTGCCAGCAGCCCGCACCAGGAGAGATCTGGAAACACCATATATTTT. Translation gives CASSPHQERSGNTIYF.